One and the same sample provided the 28 T cell receptor beta chains below, sequenced in a study of human T cells and chemical hapten exposure. Noted time point: pre-sensitization, week 0. The treatment here: therapeutic diphenylcyclopropenone sensitization with weekly scalp DPC. TCRdb reprocessed the RACE reads via MiXCR and lists one record per CDR3 protein. The sample has over 70,000 distinct CDR3 sequences, 14% seen once. The specimen comprised whole blood, sampled in connection with sensitization to the hapten diphenylcyclopropenone (DPC). These receptors were taken from a woman aged 45 to 65 with alopecia areata. Some clones in this sample may be carry-over from other donors' samples.

To note about this clonotype: It may be a read error: a sequence one base away is much more abundant. V and J are TRBV20-1 and TRBJ1-6, with D uncertain. The CDR3 runs to 15 residues. The germline CDR1 and CDR2 sequences are DFQATT and SNEGSKA (reference sequence). V lost 6 bases and J 8 bases, leaving 20 bases between the germline ends. Here the CDR3 DNA reads TGCAGTGCCCGAACTACGGGGATAGGAGATTCACCCCTCCACTTT. This translates into CSARTTGIGDSPLHF.

The genes are TRBV28 and TRBJ1-1, with D possibly TRBD1 on 5 matching bases. The V gene's germline CDR1 is MDHEN and CDR2 SYDVKM. The germline V and J ends were trimmed by 3 bases and 7 bases, with 9 bases remaining between them. This CDR3 is built from 12 residues. DNA of the CDR3: TGTGCCAGCAGTTTCGCGCAGGGTGAAGCTTTCTTT. Translation gives CASSFAQGEAFF.

The table lists this clonotype with a few counts. This chain joins TRBV18 and TRBJ2-1, with TRBD2 matching over 11 bases. CDR1 is KGHSH, CDR2 LQKENI, per germline. The CDR3 spans 17 residues. After removal of 6 bases from V and 2 bases from J, the junction contained 9 bases not matched to a gene. The CDR3 DNA reads as TGTGCCAGCTCTCCGGAGAGACTAGCGGGAACCTACAATGAGCAGTTCTTC. It is translated as CASSPERLAGTYNEQFF.

Details on this clonotype: One junction end disagrees with the germline gene, perhaps due to a read error. CDR3 sequence reads: CVSSKDRASRETQYF. The CDR3 bases are TGTGTCAGCAGCAAGGACAGGGCCTCCCGCGAGACCCAGTACTTC. The rearrangement links TRBV5-5 to TRBJ2-5; 8 nucleotides align to TRBD1. The CDR3 extends over 15 amino acids. Germline assignment: CDR1 SGHKS and CDR2 YYEKEE (reference sequence).

This clonotype was picked up many times. This chain connects TRBV20-1 to TRBJ1-5; 11 bases agree with TRBD1. The CDR3 runs to 14 residues. J lost 2 bases, V lost 5 bases, and 2 bases had no gene match. Per the germline V gene, CDR1 is DFQATT and CDR2 is SNEGSKA (reference sequence). The CDR3 sequence: CSALGQGGNQPQHF. In DNA, the CDR3 is TGCAGTGCTTTGGGACAGGGGGGCAATCAGCCCCAGCATTTT.

This clonotype was seen at least ten times. The V and J genes are TRBV6-2 or TRBV6-3 and TRBJ2-1, with a possible D match to TRBD1 (6 bases). The CDR3 runs to 15 residues. V was trimmed by 4 bases and J by 4 bases, leaving 14 bases between them. Germline CDR1 MNHEY, CDR2 SVGEGT. The CDR3 DNA reads as TGTGCCAGCAGTTGGACAGTTGGTAAATACAATGAGCAGTTCTTC. Its translation: CASSWTVGKYNEQFF.

This clonotype came up a few times. The rearrangement uses TRBV6-6 and TRBJ2-4; D is perhaps TRBD2 (5 bases). The length of the CDR3 is 13 residues. Germline CDR1 reads MNHNY; CDR2 reads SVGAGI (reference sequence). The V end was cut by 6 bases, the J end by 0 bases, with 6 bases between. CDR3 in amino acids: CASRDLAKNIQYF. The CDR3 nucleotides are TGTGCCAGCAGGGACTTAGCCAAAAACATTCAGTACTTC.

V gene TRBV4-3 combines with J gene TRBJ1-2; D is undetermined. Germline V gene data show CDR1 as LGHNA and CDR2 as YSLEER. V shed 0 bases and J shed 4 bases, with 12 bases lying between them. CDR3 length: 15 residues. The CDR3 protein is CASSQELSQPYGYTF. CDR3 sequence (DNA): TGCGCCAGCAGCCAAGAATTGTCCCAGCCCTATGGCTACACCTTC.

The genes are TRBV21-1 and TRBJ2-6; the table's D gene call, TRBD2, was not cross checked with the DNA. TRBV21-1 represents a pseudogene. CDR3 length: 18 amino acids. CDR3 in DNA: TGTGCCAGCAGACCGACTAGCTCAGGGCCCTCTGGGGCCAACGTCCTGACTTTC. This sequence encodes CASRPTSSGPSGANVLTF.

The V gene is TRBV29-1, the J gene TRBJ2-7; D is unresolved. The length of the CDR3 is 13 residues. V was pared by 4 bases and J by 1 base, with 11 bases between. The germline V gene has CDR1 SQVTM and CDR2 ANQGSEA. CDR3 protein: CSVGMSSSYEQYF. The CDR3 bases are TGCAGCGTTGGGATGTCGAGTTCCTACGAGCAGTACTTC.

This clonotype has only a few counts. The genes are TRBV7-9 and TRBJ1-2; 7 bases match TRBD1. CDR3 length: 17 amino acids. The germline V gene has CDR1 SEHNR and CDR2 FQNEAQ (reference sequence). V shed 4 bases and J 4 bases; nucleotides not matched to a gene: 15. DNA for the CDR3: TGTGCCAGCAGCTCGACAGGGCTAAGTAGATCGCCCTATGGCTACACCTTC. Amino acid sequence: CASSSTGLSRSPYGYTF.

The sample holds many counts of this clonotype. V gene TRBV7-9 combines with J gene TRBJ2-5; TRBD2 matches 12 bases. Trimming at V came to 3 bases and at J to 5 bases, leaving 7 bases not matched to a gene. This CDR3 has 16 residues. Per germline, CDR1 SEHNR and CDR2 FQNEAQ (reference sequence). This chain's CDR3 is CASSFWTSGKMETQYF. Here the CDR3 DNA reads TGTGCCAGCAGCTTTTGGACTAGCGGGAAAATGGAGACCCAGTACTTC.

In this sample, this clonotype is medium-sized. The chain has TRBV29-1 and TRBJ2-5, with 8 nucleotides matching TRBD2. CDR3 length: 16 amino acids. V lost 4 bases, J lost 4 bases, and 14 bases stayed unmatched. Germline V gene sequence: CDR1 SQVTM, CDR2 ANQGSEA. The CDR3 sequence: CSVVTQAGGKGETQYF. CDR3 DNA sequence: TGCAGCGTTGTTACCCAGGCGGGAGGAAAAGGAGAGACCCAGTACTTC.

This clonotype was counted at least ten times. The chain carries TRBV11-2 and TRBJ1-1, with D perhaps matching TRBD1 (5 bases). Germline V gene lookup returns CDR1 SGHAT and CDR2 FQNNGV. V shed 5 bases and J shed 0 bases, with 10 bases lying between them. The CDR3 is made up of 14 amino acids. CDR3 sequence (DNA): TGTGCCAGCAGCCCCGACAGAGTGAACACTGAAGCTTTCTTT. It yields the protein CASSPDRVNTEAFF.

This clonotype occurred many times. The chain recombines TRBV2 with TRBJ2-7; D is undetermined. Germline V gene sequence: CDR1 SNHLY, CDR2 FYNNEI. Trimming cost V 2 bases and J 2 bases, with 10 bases left between them. The CDR3 runs 14 residues. The chain's CDR3 is CASSEWWSTYEQYF. The CDR3 DNA follows: TGTGCCAGCAGTGAATGGTGGAGTACCTACGAGCAGTACTTC.

This clonotype was recorded a few times. The rearrangement links TRBV11-2 to TRBJ2-2; 9 bases are a match to TRBD2. The CDR3 has 15 residues. Looked up from germline, CDR1 is SGHAT and CDR2 is FQNNGV. V lost 7 bases to trimming and J lost 2 bases; unmatched junction nucleotides: 5. CDR3 amino acids: CASNPSGVNTGELFF. The CDR3 nucleotides are TGTGCCAGCAACCCTAGCGGGGTTAACACCGGGGAGCTGTTTTTT.

This clonotype was seen a handful of times. V is TRBV24-1 and J is TRBJ2-2; perhaps D is TRBD1 or TRBD2 (5 bases each). Germline CDR1 reads KGHDR; CDR2 reads SFDVKD. This CDR3 spans 12 amino acids. The V and J ends lost 9 bases and 1 base respectively, with 5 bases between them. The CDR3 DNA follows: TGTGCCACCGGGGGGAACACCGGGGAGCTGTTTTTT. Translated: CATGGNTGELFF.

V and J are TRBV2 and TRBJ2-1, with TRBD2 matching 10 bases. J was trimmed by 7 bases and V by 7 bases; bases with no gene match: 10. The CDR3 is 15 amino acids. Germline loops: CDR1 SNHLY, CDR2 FYNNEI. The CDR3: CASTPASGRKNEQFF. The DNA of the CDR3 is TGTGCCAGCACTCCGGCTAGCGGGAGAAAAAATGAGCAGTTCTTC.

V usage is TRBV3-1 and J usage is TRBJ1-2, with D unresolved. The germline V and J ends were trimmed by 1 base and 4 bases, with 7 bases remaining between them. Germline loops: CDR1 LGHDT, CDR2 YNNKEL (reference sequence). This CDR3 comprises 13 residues. This chain's CDR3 is CASSQGTSYGYTF. The CDR3 DNA reads TGTGCCAGCAGCCAAGGGACCTCCTATGGCTACACCTTC.

This clonotype appeared a few times. The chain carries TRBV4-1 and TRBJ2-2; no definite D call. The CDR3 is made up of 14 amino acids. The germline V gene encodes CDR1 MGHRA and CDR2 YSYEKL. V was pared by 2 bases and J by 7 bases, with 11 bases between. CDR3 in amino acids: CASSQNGLNGELFF. The CDR3 DNA reads as TGCGCCAGCAGCCAAAACGGGCTGAACGGGGAGCTGTTTTTT.

This clonotype was seen only a few times. The chain carries TRBV7-6 and TRBJ2-7; D is uncertain. Trimming left V 5 bases short and J 2 bases short, with 16 bases between. This CDR3 contains 15 residues. Germline loops: CDR1 SGHVS, CDR2 FNYEAQ. The CDR3 coding sequence is TGTGCCAGCAGCCCCTACGGGCAGCTAACCTACGAGCAGTACTTC. This encodes CASSPYGQLTYEQYF.

The gene calls are TRBV2 and TRBJ1-6; D may be TRBD1 (5 bases). The germline gives CDR1 SNHLY, CDR2 FYNNEI. V gave up 7 bases and J gave up 16 bases, with 14 bases separating them. There are 11 residues in the CDR3. The CDR3 loop is CASTRGTLLHF. The CDR3 DNA follows: TGTGCCAGCACCCGTGGGACTTTGCTCCACTTT.

CDR3 DNA: TGTGCCAGCAGCAGGGGGCTGAGCACAGATACGCAGTATTTT. It codes for CASSRGLSTDTQYF. The rearrangement uses TRBV27 and TRBJ2-3; 8 bases agree with TRBD1. The CDR3 extends over 14 amino acids. Unmatched junction bases numbered 2, after V lost 6 bases and J lost 0 bases. Per the germline V gene, CDR1 is MNHEY and CDR2 is SMNVEV (reference sequence).

This rearrangement joins TRBV4-1 to TRBJ2-2; 12 bases are shared with TRBD2. CDR3 size: 18 residues. V shed 4 bases and J 0 bases; nucleotides not matched to a gene: 6. Germline assignment: CDR1 MGHRA and CDR2 YSYEKL. CDR3 protein: CASSPGLAGNTNTGELFF. As DNA, the CDR3 is TGCGCCAGCAGCCCGGGACTAGCGGGCAATACGAACACCGGGGAGCTGTTTTTT.

The rearrangement uses TRBV5-5 and TRBJ2-1; 11 bases are shared with TRBD2. Trimming took 4 bases from V and 14 from J; bases not matched to a gene: 14. CDR3 length: 15 amino acids. Germline V gene data show CDR1 as SGHKS and CDR2 as YYEKEE (reference sequence). Here the CDR3 DNA reads TGTGCCAGCAGCAGAGGGACTAGCGGACAAACCCGGGAGTTCTTC. The encoded protein is CASSRGTSGQTREFF.

CDR3 region: CASSLFVAKRGFSTDTQYF. The CDR3 DNA sequence: TGTGCCAGCAGCTTATTTGTCGCCAAGCGGGGATTTAGCACAGATACGCAGTATTTT. The V call is TRBV13, the J call TRBJ2-3; 7 bases match TRBD2. The V and J ends lost 2 bases and 0 bases, in that order; junction bases with no gene match: 14. The CDR3 has 19 residues. Germline V gives CDR1 PRHDT, CDR2 FYEKMQ (reference sequence).

This clonotype appeared a few times. The rearrangement uses TRBV29-1 and TRBJ1-1, with a tentative D call TRBD1 (6 bases). The CDR3 has 13 residues. The germline V and J ends were trimmed by 6 bases and 3 bases, with 14 bases remaining between them. In germline, CDR1 is SQVTM, CDR2 ANQGSEA. CDR3 in DNA: TGCAGCGTCATGAGGGACATAGACACTGAAGCTTTCTTT. Encoded protein: CSVMRDIDTEAFF.

This clonotype occurred a few times. The CDR3, as DNA: TGCGCCAGCAGTGAGTCCAGCTCCTACGAGCAGTACTTC. This translates into CASSESSSYEQYF. V is TRBV10-1 and J is TRBJ2-7; the D is unclear. Looked up from germline, CDR1 is WNHNN and CDR2 is SYGVQD (reference sequence). This CDR3 has 13 residues. With 0 bases removed from V and 0 bases from J, the gap between germline ends came to 3 bases.